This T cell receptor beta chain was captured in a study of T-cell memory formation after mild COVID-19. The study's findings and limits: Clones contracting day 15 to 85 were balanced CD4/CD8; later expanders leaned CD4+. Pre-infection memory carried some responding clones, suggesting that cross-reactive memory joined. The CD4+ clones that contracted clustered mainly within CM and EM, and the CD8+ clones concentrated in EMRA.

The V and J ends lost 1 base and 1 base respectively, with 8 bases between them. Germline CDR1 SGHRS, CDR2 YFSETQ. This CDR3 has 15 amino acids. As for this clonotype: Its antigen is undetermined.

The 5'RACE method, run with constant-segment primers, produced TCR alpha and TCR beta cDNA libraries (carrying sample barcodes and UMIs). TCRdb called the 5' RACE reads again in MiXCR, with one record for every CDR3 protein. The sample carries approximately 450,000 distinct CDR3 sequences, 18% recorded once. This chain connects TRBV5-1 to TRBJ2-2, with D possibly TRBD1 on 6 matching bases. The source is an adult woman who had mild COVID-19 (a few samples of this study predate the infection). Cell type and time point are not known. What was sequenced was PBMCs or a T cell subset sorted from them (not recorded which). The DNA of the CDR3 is TGCGCCAGCAGCTTGACAGGGCAGAACACCGGGGAGCTGTTTTTT. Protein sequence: CASSLTGQNTGELFF.